Below are 11 T cell receptor beta chains sequenced from a single sample in a study of cytomegalovirus exposure and HLA in healthy donors. Use of 60 Vbeta and 13 Jbeta primers characterized the PCR. The repertoire was sequenced with immunoSEQ multiplex PCR; TCRdb's copy has only in-frame clones and lacks some. In the table there are about 100,000 clones, around 80% of which are singletons. Sequencing was carried out using PBMCs. All receptors come from a middle-aged woman in good health and CMV-seronegative.

The chain recombines TRBV7-9 with TRBJ2-2; D might be TRBD2 (5 bases). The CDR3 spans 15 residues. Germline CDR1 is SEHNR and CDR2 is FQNEAQ (reference sequence). V lost 5 bases and J 0 bases, leaving 10 bases between the germline ends. DNA for the CDR3: TGTGCCAGCAGCGTCGCGGGCGCGAACACCGGGGAGCTGTTTTTT. Amino acids: CASSVAGANTGELFF.

In this sample, this clone turned up once. This sequence joins TRBV5-1 and TRBJ2-3; D remains unclear. The CDR3 consists of 14 residues. Trimming shortened V by 4 bases and J by 0 bases, and 9 bases separated the two germline ends. Germline assignment: CDR1 SGHRS and CDR2 YFSETQ. CDR3 nucleotides: TGCGCCAGCAGCCCGACTGGGAGCACAGATACGCAGTATTTT. Its translation is CASSPTGSTDTQYF.

The table lists this clone with a few counts. The genes are TRBV4-3 and TRBJ2-7; D uncertain. CDR3 size: 14 residues. Germline V gene data show CDR1 as LGHNA and CDR2 as YSLEER. Deletions cut 0 bases from V and 3 bases from J, with 9 bases between. CDR3 nucleotide sequence: TGCGCCAGCAGCCAAGATGTTTCCGGCTACGAGCAGTACTTC. Translated, it gives CASSQDVSGYEQYF.

The rearrangement links TRBV19 to TRBJ1-1, with 8 nucleotides matching TRBD1. Trimming took 5 bases from V and 4 from J; bases not matched to a gene: 6. Looked up from germline, CDR1 is LNHDA and CDR2 is SQIVND (reference sequence). The CDR3 covers 14 residues. CDR3 DNA: TGTGCCAGTAGTGTAACAGGGGGTGGCACTGAAGCTTTCTTT. Translated: CASSVTGGGTEAFF.

This clone was seen a single time. The rearrangement links TRBV19 to TRBJ2-1; D is possibly TRBD2 (6 bases). V was pared by 7 bases and J by 4 bases, with 11 bases between. The CDR3 extends over 13 amino acids. Germline values: CDR1 LNHDA, CDR2 SQIVND (reference sequence). The CDR3 sequence is CASTPRGYNEQFF. CDR3 nucleotide sequence: TGTGCCAGTACCCCCCGGGGGTACAATGAGCAGTTCTTC. Together with reference TRBV19 and TRBJ2-1, the CDR3 gives the full variable domain: DGGITQSPKYLFRKEGQNVTLSCEQNLNHDAMYWYRQDPGQGLRLIYYSQIVNDFQKGDIAEGYSVSREKKESFPLTVTSAQKNPTAFYLCASTPRGYNEQFFGPGTRLTVL.

The CDR3 nucleotides read TGTGCCTGGAGTGTACAGGATTACCAAGAGACCCAGTACTTC. Translation gives CAWSVQDYQETQYF. The V and J genes are TRBV30 and TRBJ2-5; D is possibly TRBD1 (5 bases). CDR1 and CDR2 from the germline V gene are GTSNPN and SVGIG (reference sequence). The V and J ends lost 0 bases and 0 bases respectively, with 8 bases between them. This CDR3 is 14 amino acids long.

The chain recombines TRBV10-1 with TRBJ2-1; 9 bases align to TRBD2. Germline V gene data show CDR1 as WNHNN and CDR2 as SYGVQD (reference sequence). CDR3 length: 18 amino acids. The V and J ends lost 3 bases and 6 bases, in that order; junction bases with no gene match: 15. The CDR3 coding sequence is TGCGCCAGCAGTGACCCGTCTCGTGTAGCGGGAGTCGTCAATGAGCAGTTCTTC. This sequence encodes CASSDPSRVAGVVNEQFF.

V usage is TRBV7-2 and J usage is TRBJ2-2, with TRBD2 matching over 11 bases. The junction had 5 bases not matched to a gene; V was cut back by 2 bases and J by 6 bases. Germline V gene data show CDR1 as SGHTA and CDR2 as FQGNSA. This CDR3 has 16 amino acids. This chain's CDR3 is CASSLTSGSAAGELFF. The DNA of the CDR3 is TGTGCCAGCAGCTTAACTAGCGGGAGCGCGGCCGGGGAGCTGTTTTTT.

CDR3 DNA: TGTGCCAGTAGTATAGCAGGGAACCATGAAAAACTGTTTTTT. Its protein is CASSIAGNHEKLFF. The chain uses TRBV19 and TRBJ1-4; possible D gene TRBD1, 5 bases. V lost 1 base to trimming and J lost 6 bases, with 9 bases between them. Germline V CDR1 and CDR2: LNHDA, SQIVND (reference sequence). The CDR3 has 14 amino acids.

The gene calls are TRBV4-3 and TRBJ1-4, with D tentatively TRBD1 (6 bases). Germline V gives CDR1 LGHNA, CDR2 YSLEER. This CDR3 has 15 amino acids. With 0 bases removed from V and 5 bases from J, the gap between germline ends came to 10 bases. The CDR3 region has the DNA TGCGCCAGCAGCCAAGATAAGGGGGAGAATGAAAAACTGTTTTTT. Translating it yields CASSQDKGENEKLFF.

V and J are TRBV20-1 and TRBJ2-7; TRBD1 is a possible D gene (5 bases). V was pared by 6 bases and J by 6 bases, with 12 bases between. Germline CDR1 is DFQATT and CDR2 is SNEGSKA (reference sequence). The CDR3 extends over 11 amino acids. CDR3 coding DNA: TGCAGTGCGGATGACAGTACCGAGCAGTACTTC. Protein product: CSADDSTEQYF.